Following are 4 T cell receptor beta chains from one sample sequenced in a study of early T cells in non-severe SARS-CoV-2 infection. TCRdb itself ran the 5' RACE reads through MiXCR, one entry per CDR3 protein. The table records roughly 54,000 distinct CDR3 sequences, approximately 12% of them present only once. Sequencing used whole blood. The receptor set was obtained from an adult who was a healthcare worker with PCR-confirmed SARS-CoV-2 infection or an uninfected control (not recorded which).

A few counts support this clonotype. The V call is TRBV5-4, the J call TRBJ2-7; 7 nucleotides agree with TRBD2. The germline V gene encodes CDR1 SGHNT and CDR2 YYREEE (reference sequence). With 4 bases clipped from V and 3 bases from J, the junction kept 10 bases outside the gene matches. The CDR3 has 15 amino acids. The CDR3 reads CASSPPGGRFYEQYF. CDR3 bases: TGTGCCAGCAGCCCGCCCGGGGGGAGATTCTACGAGCAGTACTTC.

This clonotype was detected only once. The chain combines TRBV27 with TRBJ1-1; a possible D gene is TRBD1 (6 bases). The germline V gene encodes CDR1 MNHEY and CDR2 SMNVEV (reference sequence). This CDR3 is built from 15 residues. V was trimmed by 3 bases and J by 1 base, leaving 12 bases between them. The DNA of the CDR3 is TGTGCCAGCAGTTTCGACAGGATAAAGAACACTGAAGCTTTCTTT. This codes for CASSFDRIKNTEAFF.

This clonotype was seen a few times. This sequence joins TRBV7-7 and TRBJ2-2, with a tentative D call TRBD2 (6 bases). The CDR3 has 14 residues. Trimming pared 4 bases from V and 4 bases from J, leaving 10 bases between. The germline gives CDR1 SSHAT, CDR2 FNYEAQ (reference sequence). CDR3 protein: CASSSLGGTGELFF. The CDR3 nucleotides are TGTGCCAGCAGCTCACTGGGGGGCACCGGGGAGCTGTTTTTT.

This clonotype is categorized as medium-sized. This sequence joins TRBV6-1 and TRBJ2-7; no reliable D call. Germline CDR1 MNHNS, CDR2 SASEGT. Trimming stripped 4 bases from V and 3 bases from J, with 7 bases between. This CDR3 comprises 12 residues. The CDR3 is CASSGDFYEQYF. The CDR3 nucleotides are TGTGCCAGCAGTGGGGATTTCTACGAGCAGTACTTC.